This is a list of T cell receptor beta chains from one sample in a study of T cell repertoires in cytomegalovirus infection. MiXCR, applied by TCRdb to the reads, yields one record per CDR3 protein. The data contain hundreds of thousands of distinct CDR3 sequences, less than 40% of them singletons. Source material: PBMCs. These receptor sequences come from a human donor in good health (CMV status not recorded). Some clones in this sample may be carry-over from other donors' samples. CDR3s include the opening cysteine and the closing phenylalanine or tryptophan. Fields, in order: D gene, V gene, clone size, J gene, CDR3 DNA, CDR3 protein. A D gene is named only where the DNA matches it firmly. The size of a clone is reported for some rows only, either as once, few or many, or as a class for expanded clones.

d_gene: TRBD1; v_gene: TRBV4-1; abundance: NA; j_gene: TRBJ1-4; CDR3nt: TGCGCCAGCAGGCGGACAGGGGCTAATGAAAAACTGTTTTTT; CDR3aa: CASRRTGANEKLFF
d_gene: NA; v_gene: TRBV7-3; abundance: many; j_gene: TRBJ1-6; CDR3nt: TGTGCCAGCAGCTGGGGGACGGATAATTCACCCCTCCACTTT; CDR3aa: CASSWGTDNSPLHF
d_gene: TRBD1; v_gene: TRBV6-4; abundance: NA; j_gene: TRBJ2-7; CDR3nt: TGTGCCAGCAGCCCAGAGGGACAGGGGTTCTACGAGCAGTACTTC; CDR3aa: CASSPEGQGFYEQYF
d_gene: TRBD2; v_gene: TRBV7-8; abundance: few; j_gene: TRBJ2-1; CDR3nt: TGTGCCAGCAGCCGGCGGGGGTCCGGGACTAGCGGTCCACCTTCTAGCTCCTACAATGAGCAGTTCTTC; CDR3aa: CASSRRGSGTSGPPSSSYNEQFF
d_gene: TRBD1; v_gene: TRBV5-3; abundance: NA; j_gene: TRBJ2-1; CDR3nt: TGTGCCAGCAGCGGACAGGGTGGTGAGCAGTTCTTC; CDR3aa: CASSGQGGEQFF
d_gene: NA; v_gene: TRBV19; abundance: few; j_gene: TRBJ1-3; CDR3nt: TGTGCCAGTAGTGCGGGACGACGTAACTCTGGAAACACCATATATTTT; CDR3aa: CASSAGRRNSGNTIYF
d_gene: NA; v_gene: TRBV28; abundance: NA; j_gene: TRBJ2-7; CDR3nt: TGTGCCAGCAGTACCCGGGGATGGAAAACCTACGAGCAGTACTTC; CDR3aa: CASSTRGWKTYEQYF
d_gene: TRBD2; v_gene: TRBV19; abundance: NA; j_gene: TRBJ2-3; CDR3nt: TGTGCCAGTAGTTCCACACCTAGCGGTCCGACGCAGTATTTT; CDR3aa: CASSSTPSGPTQYF
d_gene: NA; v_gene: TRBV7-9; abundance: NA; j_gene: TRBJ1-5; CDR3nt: TGTGCCAGCAGCTTAGGAACGGGGTATCAGCATTTT; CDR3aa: CASSLGTGYQHF
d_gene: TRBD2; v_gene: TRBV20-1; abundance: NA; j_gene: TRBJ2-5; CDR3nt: TGCAGTGCTTGGGCGCTAGCGGGCACGAAGACCCAGTACTTC; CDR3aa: CSAWALAGTKTQYF
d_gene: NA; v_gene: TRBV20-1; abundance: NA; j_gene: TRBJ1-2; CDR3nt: TGCAGTGCTAGAGATCTTGCAGGCTCGGCCTTCACCTTC; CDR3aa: CSARDLAGSAFTF
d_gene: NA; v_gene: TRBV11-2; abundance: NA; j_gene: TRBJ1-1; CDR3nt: TGTGCCAGCAGCCCTATCCGCGGGCGGGACCCAAGGAACACTGAAGCTTTCTTT; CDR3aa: CASSPIRGRDPRNTEAFF
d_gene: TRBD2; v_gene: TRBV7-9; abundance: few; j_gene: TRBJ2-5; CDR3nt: TGTGCCAGCAGCGAACCGGGACTAGAAATAAACTACCAAGAGACCCAGTACTTC; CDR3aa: CASSEPGLEINYQETQYF
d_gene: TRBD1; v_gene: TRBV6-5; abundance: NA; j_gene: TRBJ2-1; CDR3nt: TGTGCCAGCACCACCCGGATGACAGGGGGGTCCAATGAGCAGTTCTTC; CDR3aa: CASTTRMTGGSNEQFF
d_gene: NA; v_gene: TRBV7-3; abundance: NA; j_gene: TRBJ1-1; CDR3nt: TGTGCCAGCAGTTCGACACATGACACTGAAGCTTTCTTT; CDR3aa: CASSSTHDTEAFF
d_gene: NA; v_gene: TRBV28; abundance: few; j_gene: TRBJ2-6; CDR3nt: TGTGCCAGCAGTGCTTCCATTGGGGCCAACGTCCTGACTTTC; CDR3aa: CASSASIGANVLTF
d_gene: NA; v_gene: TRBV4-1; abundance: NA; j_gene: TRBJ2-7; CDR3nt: TGCGCCAGCAGCCAGGACCACAGGGTGTGGTCCTACGAGCAGTACTTC; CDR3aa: CASSQDHRVWSYEQYF
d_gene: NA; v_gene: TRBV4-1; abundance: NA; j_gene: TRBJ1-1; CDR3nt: TGCGCCAGCAGCCAAGTGGAGGGGAACACTGAAGCTTTCTTT; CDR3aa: CASSQVEGNTEAFF
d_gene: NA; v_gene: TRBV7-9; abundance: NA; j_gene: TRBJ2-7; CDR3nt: TGTGCCAGCAGCAGCCGGGACAACGTCTACGAGCAGTACTTC; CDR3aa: CASSSRDNVYEQYF
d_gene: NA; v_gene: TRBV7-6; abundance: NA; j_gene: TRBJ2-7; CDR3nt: TGTGCCAGCAGTGGTAAGCGTGACGAGCAGTACTTC; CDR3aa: CASSGKRDEQYF
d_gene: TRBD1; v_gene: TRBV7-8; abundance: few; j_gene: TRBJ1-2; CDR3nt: TGTGCCAGCAGCTTATTCTCTTCGCCATCACAGGGGGCTAACTATGGCTACACCTTC; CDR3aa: CASSLFSSPSQGANYGYTF
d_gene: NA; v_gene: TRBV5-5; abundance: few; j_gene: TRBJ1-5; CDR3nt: TGTGCCAGCAGCTTGGCATTAGGACCCCTCCTGCATTTT; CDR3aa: CASSLALGPLLHF
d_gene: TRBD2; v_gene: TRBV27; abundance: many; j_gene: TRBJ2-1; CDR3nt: TGTGCCAGCAGTCCGGGACTAGCGGGAGGTGAGCAGTTCTTC; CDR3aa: CASSPGLAGGEQFF
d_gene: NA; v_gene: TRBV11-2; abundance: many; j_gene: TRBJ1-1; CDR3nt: TGTGCCAGCAGCTTCCCCGATGCCGGGACATCGAACACTGAAGCTTTCTTT; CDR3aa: CASSFPDAGTSNTEAFF
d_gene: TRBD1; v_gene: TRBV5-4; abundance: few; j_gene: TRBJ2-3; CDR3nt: TGTGCCAGCAGCTTGGGAGACAGGGGGGCAGATACGCAGTATTTT; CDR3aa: CASSLGDRGADTQYF
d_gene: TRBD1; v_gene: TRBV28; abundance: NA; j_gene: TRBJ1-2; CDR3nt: TGTGCCAGCAGTTTAATAGGGGGACAGGTCTACAACTATGGCTCCACCTTC; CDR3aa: CASSLIGGQVYNYGSTF
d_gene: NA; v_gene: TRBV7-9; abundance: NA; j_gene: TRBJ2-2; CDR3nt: TGTGCCAGCAGCTTAAGGGCTAACGGCGGGGAGCTGTTTTTT; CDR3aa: CASSLRANGGELFF
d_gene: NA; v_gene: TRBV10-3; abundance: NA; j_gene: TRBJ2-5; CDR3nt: TGTGCCATCAGCCGGGACGGGGCGGAGACCCAGTACTTC; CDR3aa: CAISRDGAETQYF
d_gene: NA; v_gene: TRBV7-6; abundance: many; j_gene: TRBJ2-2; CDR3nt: TGTGCCAGCAGCTCTACTAGATTTACCGGGGAGCTGTTTTTT; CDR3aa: CASSSTRFTGELFF
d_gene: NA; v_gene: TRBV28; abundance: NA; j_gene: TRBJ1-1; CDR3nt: TGTGCCAGCAGTTGGGGAGGCTACACTGAAGCTTTCTTT; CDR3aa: CASSWGGYTEAFF
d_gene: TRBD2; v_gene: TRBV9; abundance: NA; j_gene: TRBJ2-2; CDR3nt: TGTGCCAGCAGCGTAATCAGCGGGGTCCCCGGGGAGCTGTTTTTT; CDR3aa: CASSVISGVPGELFF
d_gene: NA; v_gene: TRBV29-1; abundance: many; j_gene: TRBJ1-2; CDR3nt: TGCAGCGGCCGACAGGACTACTATGGCTACACCTTC; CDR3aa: CSGRQDYYGYTF
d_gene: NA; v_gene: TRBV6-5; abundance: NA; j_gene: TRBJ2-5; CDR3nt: TGTGCCAGCAGTCCTGATCCGGGCCGAGGTGGGACCCAGTACTTC; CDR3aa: CASSPDPGRGGTQYF
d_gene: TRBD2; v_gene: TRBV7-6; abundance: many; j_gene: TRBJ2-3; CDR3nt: TGTGCCAGCAGCTTAGCCGGGACTATAACAGATACGCAGTATTTT; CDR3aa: CASSLAGTITDTQYF
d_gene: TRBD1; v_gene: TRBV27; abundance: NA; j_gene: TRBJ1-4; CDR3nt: TGTGCCAGCAGTTTAGTAGGACAGGGTCGTTCTAATGAAAAACTGTTTTTT; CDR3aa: CASSLVGQGRSNEKLFF
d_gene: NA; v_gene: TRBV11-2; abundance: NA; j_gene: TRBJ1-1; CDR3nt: TGTGCCAGCAGCTTCGCGTCGACTGAAGCTTTCTTT; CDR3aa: CASSFASTEAFF
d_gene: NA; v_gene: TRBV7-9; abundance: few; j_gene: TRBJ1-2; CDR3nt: TGTGCCAGCAGCTCGACAGCTTATGGCTACACCTTC; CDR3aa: CASSSTAYGYTF
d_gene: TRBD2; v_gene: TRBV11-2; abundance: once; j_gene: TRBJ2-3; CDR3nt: TGTGACAGCAGCCCGACTAGCGGGGGGCTCGATACGCAGTATTTT; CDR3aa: CDSSPTSGGLDTQYF
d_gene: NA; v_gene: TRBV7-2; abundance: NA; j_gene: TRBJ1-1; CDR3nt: TGTGCCAGAAGCTTAGGGAGCCGGGGAGCTTTCTTT; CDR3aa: CARSLGSRGAFF
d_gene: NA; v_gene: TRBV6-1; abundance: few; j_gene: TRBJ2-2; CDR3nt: TGTGCCAGAACAGGGAAGGATACCGGGGAGCTGTTTTTT; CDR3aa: CARTGKDTGELFF
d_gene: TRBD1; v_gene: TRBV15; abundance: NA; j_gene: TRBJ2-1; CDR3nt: TGTGCCACCAGCGCTAACAGGGGACCTTACAATGAGCAGTTCTTC; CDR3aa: CATSANRGPYNEQFF
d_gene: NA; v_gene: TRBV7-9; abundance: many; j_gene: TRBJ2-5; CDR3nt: TGTGCCAGCAGCTCCGGACATTTCTCTCAGACCCAGTACTTC; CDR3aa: CASSSGHFSQTQYF
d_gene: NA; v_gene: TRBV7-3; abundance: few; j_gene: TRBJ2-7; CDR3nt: TGTGCCAGCAGTAAGGACGACTCCTACGAGCAGTACTTC; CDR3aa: CASSKDDSYEQYF
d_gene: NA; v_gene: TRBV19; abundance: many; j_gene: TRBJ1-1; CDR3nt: TGTGCCAGTATCAACCATCTGAACACTGAAGCTTTCTTT; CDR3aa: CASINHLNTEAFF
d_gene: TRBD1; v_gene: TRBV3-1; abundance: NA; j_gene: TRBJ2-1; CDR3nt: TGTGCCAGCAGCTCTCGATCGGACAGGGAAAAGTTCTTC; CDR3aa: CASSSRSDREKFF
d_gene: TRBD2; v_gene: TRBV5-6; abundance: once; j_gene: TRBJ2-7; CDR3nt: TGTGCCAGCAGCTTACCGGGACTAGCGGTCGAGCAGTACTTC; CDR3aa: CASSLPGLAVEQYF
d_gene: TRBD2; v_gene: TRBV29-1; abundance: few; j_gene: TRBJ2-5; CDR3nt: TGCAGCGTTGAAGGGGATCTAGCGGGAGCCCAAGAGACCCAGTACTTC; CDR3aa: CSVEGDLAGAQETQYF